This is a list of T cell receptor beta chains from one sample in a study of CD8+ T cells in alopecia areata. The table came from immunoSEQ multiplex PCR; TCRdb's copy has only in-frame clones and leaves some out. The repertoire holds 150,000 or so clones, 40% to 50% seen once, with 6.5% to 7.5% in the top ten. The source material was CD4+ T cells sorted from blood. The source of these receptors is a human donor with alopecia areata. CDR3s include the opening cysteine and the closing phenylalanine or tryptophan. Fields, in order: D gene, J gene, V gene, clone size, CDR3 protein, CDR3 DNA. The D gene is left open where the match is weak. Clone size appears in some rows only: once, few, many, or a class for an expanded clone.

D: -
J: TRBJ1-1
V: TRBV29-1
size: few
CDR3: CSAEQGNTEAFF
DNA: TGCAGCGCCGAACAGGGGAACACTGAAGCTTTCTTT

D: -
J: TRBJ1-2
V: TRBV28
size: -
CDR3: CASGRFYGYTF
DNA: TGTGCCAGCGGACGTTTTTATGGCTACACCTTC

D: -
J: TRBJ1-5
V: TRBV7-9
size: -
CDR3: CASSFRQLDQPQHF
DNA: TGTGCCAGCAGCTTTCGGCAGTTGGATCAGCCCCAGCATTTT

D: -
J: TRBJ2-7
V: TRBV7-2
size: -
CDR3: CASSFIPGTTYEQYF
DNA: TGTGCCAGCAGCTTCATCCCCGGGACGACCTACGAGCAGTACTTC

D: -
J: TRBJ1-1
V: TRBV19
size: -
CDR3: CASSTNRRATEAFF
DNA: TGTGCCAGTAGTACAAACCGGAGAGCCACTGAAGCTTTCTTT

D: -
J: TRBJ1-2
V: TRBV11-2
size: -
CDR3: CASSPMSYYGYTF
DNA: TGTGCCAGCAGCCCTATGTCCTACTATGGCTACACCTTC

D: -
J: TRBJ2-2
V: TRBV5-1
size: -
CDR3: CASSLDSAPGELFF
DNA: TGCGCCAGCAGCTTGGATAGTGCTCCCGGGGAGCTGTTTTTT

D: -
J: TRBJ1-2
V: TRBV28
size: few
CDR3: CASTTLDIPSGYTF
DNA: TGTGCCAGCACAACGCTGGACATCCCTTCAGGCTACACCTTC

D: TRBD2
J: TRBJ2-7
V: TRBV27
size: -
CDR3: CASGRTSASSYEQYF
DNA: TGTGCCAGCGGCCGGACTAGCGCAAGCTCCTACGAGCAGTACTTC

D: TRBD2
J: TRBJ2-7
V: TRBV30
size: few
CDR3: CACQTPGAGAFGEQYF
DNA: TGTGCCTGCCAAACTCCGGGAGCGGGAGCCTTCGGCGAGCAGTACTTC

D: -
J: TRBJ2-7
V: TRBV29-1
size: -
CDR3: CSATTSSYEQYF
DNA: TGCAGCGCGACAACGAGCTCCTACGAGCAGTACTTC

D: TRBD2
J: TRBJ2-3
V: TRBV4-1
size: -
CDR3: CASRGPSGRAVTDTQYF
DNA: TGCGCCTCGCGCGGGCCTAGCGGGAGGGCCGTGACAGATACGCAGTATTTT

D: -
J: TRBJ1-2
V: TRBV28
size: -
CDR3: CASQNYGYTF
DNA: TGTGCCAGCCAAAACTATGGCTACACCTTC

D: -
J: TRBJ2-7
V: TRBV29-1
size: -
CDR3: CSVELGGREYEQYF
DNA: TGCAGCGTTGAATTAGGAGGCAGAGAATACGAGCAGTACTTC

D: -
J: TRBJ1-1
V: TRBV5-1
size: few
CDR3: CASRLDIMNTEAFF
DNA: TGCGCCAGCAGACTGGACATCATGAACACTGAAGCTTTCTTT

D: -
J: TRBJ2-7
V: TRBV19
size: -
CDR3: CASSPYVTAAYEQYF
DNA: TGTGCCAGTAGCCCTTACGTGACAGCCGCCTACGAGCAGTACTTC

D: TRBD2
J: TRBJ2-3
V: TRBV5-1
size: -
CDR3: CASSTLTSGRPDTQYF
DNA: TGCGCCAGCAGCACTCTCACTAGCGGGAGACCAGATACGCAGTATTTT

D: TRBD1
J: TRBJ2-5
V: TRBV29-1
size: -
CDR3: CSVDGQGASETQYF
DNA: TGCAGCGTGGATGGACAGGGGGCATCGGAGACCCAGTACTTC

D: TRBD1
J: TRBJ1-5
V: TRBV5-1
size: -
CDR3: CASSPDRGDQPQHF
DNA: TGCGCCAGCAGCCCTGACAGGGGCGATCAGCCCCAGCATTTT

D: TRBD2
J: TRBJ2-1
V: TRBV27
size: -
CDR3: CATGTSGRDEQFF
DNA: TGTGCCACAGGGACTAGCGGGAGGGATGAGCAGTTCTTC

D: TRBD1
J: TRBJ1-2
V: TRBV29-1
size: -
CDR3: CSVVWGQGKGYTF
DNA: TGCAGCGTTGTCTGGGGACAGGGGAAGGGCTACACCTTC

D: -
J: TRBJ1-5
V: TRBV4-1
size: -
CDR3: CASSLQADQPQHF
DNA: TGCGCCAGCAGCCTGCAGGCCGATCAGCCCCAGCATTTT

D: -
J: TRBJ2-2
V: TRBV29-1
size: once
CDR3: CSVAAWSGELFF
DNA: TGCAGCGTTGCCGCGTGGTCCGGGGAGCTGTTTTTT

D: TRBD1
J: TRBJ1-2
V: TRBV2
size: -
CDR3: CASSYHRDSDRSNYGYTF
DNA: TGTGCCAGCAGTTACCACCGGGACAGCGACCGTTCAAACTATGGCTACACCTTC

D: -
J: TRBJ2-2
V: TRBV5-1
size: -
CDR3: CASSLDELRTGELFF
DNA: TGCGCCAGCAGCTTGGATGAGTTGCGTACCGGGGAGCTGTTTTTT